This entry lists 7 T cell receptor beta chains sequenced from one sample in a study of OX40 agonist ivuxolimab in advanced cancers. Using immunoSEQ multiplex PCR, the repertoire was profiled, and TCRdb retains in-frame clones only, with some absent. The sample yields around 31,000 clones, roughly 89% seen once. Material: CD4+ or CD8+ T cells sorted from blood, obtained in a trial of the OX40 agonist ivuxolimab. The receptor set was obtained from an adult with an advanced solid tumor such as melanoma, head and neck, liver or kidney cancer.

The chain is built from TRBV9 and TRBJ2-5; D call uncertain. The CDR3 spans 11 residues. Trimming removed 4 bases at V and 5 bases at J, with 6 bases between. Germline values: CDR1 SGDLS, CDR2 YYNGEE. Here the CDR3 DNA reads TGTGCCAGCAGCTCCAGCGAGACCCAGTACTTC. It encodes CASSSSETQYF. The full variable domain, in which reference TRBV9 and TRBJ2-5 provide the parts outside the CDR3, is DSGVTQTPKHLITATGQRVTLRCSPRSGDLSVYWYQQSLDQGLQFLIQYYNGEERAKGNILERFSAQQFPDLHSELNLSSLELGDSALYFCASSSSETQYFGPGTRLLVL.

The chain is built from TRBV29-1 and TRBJ2-7, with TRBD1 matching 7 bases. Germline values: CDR1 SQVTM, CDR2 ANQGSEA. The CDR3 has 13 amino acids. V gave up 5 bases and J gave up 0 bases; unmatched junction bases: 4. CDR3: CSVMDRTSYEQYF. The CDR3 nucleotides are TGCAGCGTTATGGACAGGACCTCCTACGAGCAGTACTTC.

This chain links TRBV15 with TRBJ2-7; no definite D call. CDR3 length: 13 amino acids. Germline lookup yields CDR1 LNHNV and CDR2 YYDKDF (reference sequence). V was clipped by 0 bases and J by 3 bases, with 6 bases between them. DNA of the CDR3: TGTGCCACCAGCAGAGAGGCAGACTACGAGCAGTACTTC. Translating it yields CATSREADYEQYF. Based on the CDR3 plus reference TRBV15 and TRBJ2-7, the full variable domain is DAMVIQNPRYQVTQFGKPVTLSCSQTLNHNVMYWYQQKSSQAPKLLFHYYDKDFNNEADTPDNFQSRRPNTSFCFLDIRSPGLGDTAMYLCATSREADYEQYFGPGTRLTVT.

V usage is TRBV7-9 and J usage is TRBJ1-1; D is uncertain. Germline CDR1 and CDR2: SEHNR and FQNEAQ (reference sequence). The CDR3 spans 12 residues. The V gene lost 7 bases and the J gene lost 6 bases, with 12 bases spanning the gap. The CDR3 region is CASTSRGPEAFF. Written as DNA, the CDR3 is TGTGCCAGCACCTCGCGGGGTCCTGAAGCTTTCTTT. Variable domain in full (rest from reference TRBV7-9 and TRBJ1-1): DTGVSQNPRHKITKRGQNVTFRCDPISEHNRLYWYRQTLGQGPEFLTYFQNEAQLEKSRLLSDRFSAERPKGSFSTLEIQRTEQGDSAMYLCASTSRGPEAFFGQGTRLTVV.

The chain employs TRBV1 and TRBJ1-4. TRBV1 is assigned pseudogene status. The CDR3 totals 15 residues. The CDR3 sequence: CTSSQVKGANEKLFF. The CDR3 DNA reads TGCACCAGCAGCCAAGTTAAGGGAGCTAATGAAAAACTGTTTTTT.

The gene calls are TRBV15 and TRBJ2-1; unclear D gene. Germline V gene sequence: CDR1 LNHNV, CDR2 YYDKDF (reference sequence). This CDR3 is built from 14 residues. Between the trimmed V and J ends, which lost 6 bases and 0 bases, there was a span of 9 bases. The CDR3 nucleotides are TGTGCCACCAGTTTCCTCAGCTCCTACAATGAGCAGTTCTTC. This codes for CATSFLSSYNEQFF.

The genes are TRBV13 and TRBJ2-3; the D call may be TRBD1 or TRBD2 (5 bases each). This CDR3 is built from 13 residues. The germline V and J ends were trimmed by 0 bases and 4 bases, with 5 bases remaining between them. CDR1 and CDR2 from the germline V gene are PRHDT and FYEKMQ (reference sequence). CDR3 in amino acids: CASSLGGPDTQYF. CDR3 bases: TGTGCCAGCAGCTTAGGGGGACCAGATACGCAGTATTTT.